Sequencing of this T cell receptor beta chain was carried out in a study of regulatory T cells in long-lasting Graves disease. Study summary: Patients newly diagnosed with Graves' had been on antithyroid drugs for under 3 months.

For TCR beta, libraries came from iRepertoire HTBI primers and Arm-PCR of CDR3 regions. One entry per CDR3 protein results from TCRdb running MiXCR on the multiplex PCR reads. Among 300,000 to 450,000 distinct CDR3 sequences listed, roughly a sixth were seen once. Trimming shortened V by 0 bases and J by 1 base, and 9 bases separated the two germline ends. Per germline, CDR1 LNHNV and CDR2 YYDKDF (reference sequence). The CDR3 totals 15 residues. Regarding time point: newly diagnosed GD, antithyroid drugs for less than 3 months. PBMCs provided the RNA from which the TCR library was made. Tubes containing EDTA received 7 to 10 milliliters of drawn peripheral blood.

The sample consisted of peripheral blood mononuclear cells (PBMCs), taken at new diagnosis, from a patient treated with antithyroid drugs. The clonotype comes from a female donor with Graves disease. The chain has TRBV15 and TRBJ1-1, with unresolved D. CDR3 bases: TGTGCCACCAGCAGAGATCGGTCCAGGAACACTGAAGCTTTCTTT. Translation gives CATSRDRSRNTEAFF. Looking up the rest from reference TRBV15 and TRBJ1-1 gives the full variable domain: DAMVIQNPRYQVTQFGKPVTLSCSQTLNHNVMYWYQQKSSQAPKLLFHYYDKDFNNEADTPDNFQSRRPNTSFCFLDIRSPGLGDTAMYLCATSRDRSRNTEAFFGQGTRLTVV.